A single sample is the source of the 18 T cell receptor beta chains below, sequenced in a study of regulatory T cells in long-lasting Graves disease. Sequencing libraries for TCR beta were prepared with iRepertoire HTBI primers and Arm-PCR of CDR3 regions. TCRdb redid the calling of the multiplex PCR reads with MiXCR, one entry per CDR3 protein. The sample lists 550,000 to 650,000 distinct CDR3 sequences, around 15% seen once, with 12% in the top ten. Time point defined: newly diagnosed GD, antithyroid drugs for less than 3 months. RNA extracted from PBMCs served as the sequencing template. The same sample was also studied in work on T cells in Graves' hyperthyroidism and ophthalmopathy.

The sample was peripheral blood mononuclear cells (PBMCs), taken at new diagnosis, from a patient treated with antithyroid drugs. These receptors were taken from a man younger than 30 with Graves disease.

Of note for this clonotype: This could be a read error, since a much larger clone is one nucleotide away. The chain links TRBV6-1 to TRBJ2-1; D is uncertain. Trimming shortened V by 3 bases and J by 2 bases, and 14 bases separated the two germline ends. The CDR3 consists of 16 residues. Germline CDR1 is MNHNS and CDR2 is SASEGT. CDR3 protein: CASSEPGSTPYNEQFF. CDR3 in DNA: TGTGCCAGCAGTGAGCCGGGCAGTACCCCCTACAATGAGCAGTTCTTC.

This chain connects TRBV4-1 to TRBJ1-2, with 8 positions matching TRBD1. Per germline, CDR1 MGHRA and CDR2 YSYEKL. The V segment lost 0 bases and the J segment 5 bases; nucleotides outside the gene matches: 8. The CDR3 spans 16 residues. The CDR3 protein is CASSQEAQGARYGYTF. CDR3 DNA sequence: TGCGCCAGCAGCCAAGAGGCGCAGGGGGCAAGGTATGGCTACACCTTC.

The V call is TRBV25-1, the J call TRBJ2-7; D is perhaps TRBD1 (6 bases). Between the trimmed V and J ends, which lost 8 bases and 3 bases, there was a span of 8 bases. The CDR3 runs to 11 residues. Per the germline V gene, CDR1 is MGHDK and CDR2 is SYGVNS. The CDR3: CASAQGYEQYF. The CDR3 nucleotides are TGTGCCAGCGCACAGGGCTACGAGCAGTACTTC.

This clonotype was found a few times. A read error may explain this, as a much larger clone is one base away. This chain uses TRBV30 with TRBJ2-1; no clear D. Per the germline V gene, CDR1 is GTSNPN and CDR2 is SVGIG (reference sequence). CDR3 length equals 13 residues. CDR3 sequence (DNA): TGTGCCTGGAGGGTAAGCTCCTACGATGAGCAGTTCTTC. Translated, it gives CAWRVSSYDEQFF.

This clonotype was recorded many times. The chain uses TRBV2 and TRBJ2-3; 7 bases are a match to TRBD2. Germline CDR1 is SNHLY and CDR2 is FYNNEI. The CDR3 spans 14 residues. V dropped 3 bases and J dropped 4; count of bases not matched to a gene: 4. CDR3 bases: TGTGCCAGCAGTGACACTAGCGTCCCAGATACGCAGTATTTT. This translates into CASSDTSVPDTQYF.

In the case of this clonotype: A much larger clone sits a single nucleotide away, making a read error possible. Here the CDR3 reads CASSYSGTAYNEQYF. In DNA form, the CDR3 reads TGTGCCAGCAGTTACTCCGGGACAGCCTACAATGAGCAGTACTTC. The rearrangement links TRBV6-5 to TRBJ2-7; 7 bases agree with TRBD1. V was pared by 0 bases and J by 7 bases, with 9 bases of the junction left unmatched. The germline gives CDR1 MNHEY, CDR2 SVGAGI. The CDR3 is 15 residues long.

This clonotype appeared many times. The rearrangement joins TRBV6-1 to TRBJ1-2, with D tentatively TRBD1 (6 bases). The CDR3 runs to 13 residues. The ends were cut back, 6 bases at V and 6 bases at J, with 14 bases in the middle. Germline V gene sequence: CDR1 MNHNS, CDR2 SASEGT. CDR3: CASRPGQTDGYTF. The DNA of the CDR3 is TGTGCCAGCAGGCCCGGACAGACAGATGGCTACACCTTC.

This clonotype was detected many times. The CDR3: CASSVRTLNYGYTF. The CDR3 DNA is TGTGCCAGTAGTGTCCGGACCCTCAACTATGGCTACACCTTC. The chain links TRBV19 to TRBJ1-2; D not certain. V shed 5 bases and J shed 2 bases, with 12 bases lying between them. The CDR3 has 14 amino acids. Per germline, CDR1 LNHDA and CDR2 SQIVND (reference sequence).

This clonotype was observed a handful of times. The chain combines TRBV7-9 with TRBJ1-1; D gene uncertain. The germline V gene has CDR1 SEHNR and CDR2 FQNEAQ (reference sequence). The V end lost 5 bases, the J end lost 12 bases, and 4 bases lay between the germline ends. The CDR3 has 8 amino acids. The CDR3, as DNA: TGTGCCAGCAGCCCGACTTTCTTT. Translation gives CASSPTFF.

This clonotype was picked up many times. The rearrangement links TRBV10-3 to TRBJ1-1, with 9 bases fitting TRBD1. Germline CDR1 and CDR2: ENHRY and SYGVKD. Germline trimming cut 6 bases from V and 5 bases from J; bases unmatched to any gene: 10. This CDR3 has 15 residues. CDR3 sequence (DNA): TGTGCCATCAGAAGGGACAGGGAAAGTTTGACTGAAGCTTTCTTT. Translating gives CAIRRDRESLTEAFF.

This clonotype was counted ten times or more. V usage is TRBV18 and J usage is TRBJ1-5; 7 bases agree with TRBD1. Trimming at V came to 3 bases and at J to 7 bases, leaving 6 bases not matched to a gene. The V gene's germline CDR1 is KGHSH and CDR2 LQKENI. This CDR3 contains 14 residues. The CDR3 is CASSPGTVEQPQHF. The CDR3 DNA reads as TGTGCCAGCTCACCTGGGACAGTAGAACAGCCCCAGCATTTT.

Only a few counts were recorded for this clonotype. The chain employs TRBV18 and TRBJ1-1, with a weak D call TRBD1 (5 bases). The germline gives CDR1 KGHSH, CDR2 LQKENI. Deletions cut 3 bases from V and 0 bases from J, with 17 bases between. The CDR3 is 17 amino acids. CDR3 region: CASSPQPQAVMNTEAFF. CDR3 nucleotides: TGTGCCAGCTCACCCCAACCACAGGCGGTCATGAACACTGAAGCTTTCTTT.

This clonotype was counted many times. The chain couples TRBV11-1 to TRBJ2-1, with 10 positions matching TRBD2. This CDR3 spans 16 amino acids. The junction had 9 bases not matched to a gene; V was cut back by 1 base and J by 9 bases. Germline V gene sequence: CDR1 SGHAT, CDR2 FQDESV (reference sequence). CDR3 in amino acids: CASSLGRLAGDAEQFF. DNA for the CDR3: TGTGCCAGCAGCTTAGGTAGACTAGCGGGTGATGCTGAGCAGTTCTTC.

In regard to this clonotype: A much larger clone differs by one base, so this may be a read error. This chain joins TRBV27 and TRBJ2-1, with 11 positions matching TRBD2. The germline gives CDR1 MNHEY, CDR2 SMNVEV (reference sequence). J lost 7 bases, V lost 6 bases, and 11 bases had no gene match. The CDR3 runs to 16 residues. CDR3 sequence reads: CASRSVAGGRGNEQFF. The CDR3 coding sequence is TGTGCCAGCAGGTCTGTAGCGGGAGGGAGGGGGAATGAGCAGTTCTTC.

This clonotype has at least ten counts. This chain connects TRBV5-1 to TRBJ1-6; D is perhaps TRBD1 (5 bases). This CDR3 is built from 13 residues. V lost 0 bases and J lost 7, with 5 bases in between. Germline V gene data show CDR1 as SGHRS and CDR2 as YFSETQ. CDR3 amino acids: CASSLGGNSPLHF. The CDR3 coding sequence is TGCGCCAGCAGCTTGGGGGGGAATTCACCCCTCCACTTT.

CDR3 sequence reads: CASSVGAGGISYEQYF. In nucleotides, the CDR3 is TGTGCCAGCAGCGTAGGCGCAGGGGGGATTTCCTACGAGCAGTACTTC. The chain uses TRBV9 and TRBJ2-7; tentative D call: TRBD1 (7 bases). Germline CDR1 reads SGDLS; CDR2 reads YYNGEE. The V end was cut by 0 bases, the J end by 1 base, with 14 bases between. This CDR3 is built from 16 residues.

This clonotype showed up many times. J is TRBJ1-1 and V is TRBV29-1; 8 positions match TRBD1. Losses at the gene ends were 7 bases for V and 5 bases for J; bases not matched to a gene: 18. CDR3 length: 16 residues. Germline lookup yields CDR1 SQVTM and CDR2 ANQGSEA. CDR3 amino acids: CSARGGQDTRTTEAFF. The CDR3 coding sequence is TGCAGCGCCCGGGGGGGACAGGACACTCGAACAACTGAAGCTTTCTTT.

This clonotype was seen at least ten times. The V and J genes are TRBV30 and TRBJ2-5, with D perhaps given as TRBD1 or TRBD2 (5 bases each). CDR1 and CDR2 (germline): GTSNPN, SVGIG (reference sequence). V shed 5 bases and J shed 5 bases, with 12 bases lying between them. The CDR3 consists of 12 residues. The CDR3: CAWGRGVETQYF. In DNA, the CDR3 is TGTGCCTGGGGTAGGGGAGTCGAGACCCAGTACTTC.